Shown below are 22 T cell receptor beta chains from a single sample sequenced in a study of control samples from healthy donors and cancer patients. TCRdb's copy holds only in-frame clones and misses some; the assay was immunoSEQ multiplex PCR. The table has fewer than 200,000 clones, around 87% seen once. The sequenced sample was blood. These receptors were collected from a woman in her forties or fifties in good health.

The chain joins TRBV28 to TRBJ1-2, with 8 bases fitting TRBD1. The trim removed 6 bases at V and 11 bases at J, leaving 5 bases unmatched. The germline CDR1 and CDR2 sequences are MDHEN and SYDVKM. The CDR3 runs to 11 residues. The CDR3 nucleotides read TGTGCCAGCAGGGACAGGGCTCGGTACACCTTC. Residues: CASRDRARYTF.

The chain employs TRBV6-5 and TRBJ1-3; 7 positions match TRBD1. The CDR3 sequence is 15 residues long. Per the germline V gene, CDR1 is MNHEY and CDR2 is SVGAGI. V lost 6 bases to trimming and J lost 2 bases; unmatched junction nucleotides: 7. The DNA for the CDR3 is TGTGCCAGCAGGGGACAGTTATCTCCTGGAAACACCATATATTTT. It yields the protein CASRGQLSPGNTIYF.

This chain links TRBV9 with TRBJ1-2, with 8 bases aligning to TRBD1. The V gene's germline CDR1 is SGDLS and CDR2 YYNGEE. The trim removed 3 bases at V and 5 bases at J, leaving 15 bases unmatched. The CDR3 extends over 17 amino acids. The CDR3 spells CASSARQGPIGWYGYTF. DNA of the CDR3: TGTGCCAGCAGCGCGCGACAGGGGCCTATTGGGTGGTATGGCTACACCTTC.

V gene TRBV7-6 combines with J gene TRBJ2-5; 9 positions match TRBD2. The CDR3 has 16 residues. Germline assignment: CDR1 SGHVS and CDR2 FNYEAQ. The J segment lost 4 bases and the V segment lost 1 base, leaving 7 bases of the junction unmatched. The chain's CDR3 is CASSLGGGAGGETQYF. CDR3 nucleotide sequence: TGTGCCAGCAGCTTAGGCGGGGGGGCGGGCGGAGAGACCCAGTACTTC.

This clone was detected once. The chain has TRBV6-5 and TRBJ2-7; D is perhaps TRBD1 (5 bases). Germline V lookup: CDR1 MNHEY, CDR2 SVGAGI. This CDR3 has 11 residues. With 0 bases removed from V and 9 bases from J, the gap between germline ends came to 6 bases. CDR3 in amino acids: CASSYSGRQYF. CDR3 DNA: TGTGCCAGCAGTTACTCGGGGCGGCAGTACTTC.

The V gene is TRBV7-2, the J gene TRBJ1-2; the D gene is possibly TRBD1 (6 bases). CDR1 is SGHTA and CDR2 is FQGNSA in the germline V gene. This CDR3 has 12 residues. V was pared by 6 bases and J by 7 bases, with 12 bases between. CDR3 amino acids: CASSQTQGGYTF. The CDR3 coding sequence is TGTGCCAGCAGTCAGACACAGGGTGGCTACACCTTC. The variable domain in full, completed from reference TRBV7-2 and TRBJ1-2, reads GAGVSQSPSNKVTEKGKDVELRCDPISGHTALYWYRQSLGQGLEFLIYFQGNSAPDKSGLPSDRFSAERTGGSVSTLTIQRTQQEDSAVYLCASSQTQGGYTFGSGTRLTVV.

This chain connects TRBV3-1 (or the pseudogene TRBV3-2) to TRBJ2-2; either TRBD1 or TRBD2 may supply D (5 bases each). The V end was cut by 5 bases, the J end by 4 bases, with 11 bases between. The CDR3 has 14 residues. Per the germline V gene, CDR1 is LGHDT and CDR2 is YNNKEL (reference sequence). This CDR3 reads CASSARDGTGELFF. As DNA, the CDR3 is TGTGCCAGCAGCGCACGGGACGGCACCGGGGAGCTGTTTTTT.

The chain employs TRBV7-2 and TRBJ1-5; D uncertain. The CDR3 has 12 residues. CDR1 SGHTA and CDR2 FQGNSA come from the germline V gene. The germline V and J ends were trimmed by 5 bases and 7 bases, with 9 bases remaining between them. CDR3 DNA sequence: TGTGCCAGCAGCGTAAAGGGCCAGCCCCAGCATTTT. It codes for CASSVKGQPQHF.

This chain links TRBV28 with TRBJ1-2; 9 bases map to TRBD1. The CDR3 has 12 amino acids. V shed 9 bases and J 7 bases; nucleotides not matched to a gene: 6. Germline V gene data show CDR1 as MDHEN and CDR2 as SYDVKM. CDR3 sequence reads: CASRQGGGGYTF. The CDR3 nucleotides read TGTGCCAGTAGACAGGGGGGCGGTGGCTACACCTTC.

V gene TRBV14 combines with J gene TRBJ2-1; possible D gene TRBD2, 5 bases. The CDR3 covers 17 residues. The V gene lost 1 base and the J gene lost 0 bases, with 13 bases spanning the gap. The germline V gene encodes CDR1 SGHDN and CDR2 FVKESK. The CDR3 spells CASSQVPRRSSYNEQFF. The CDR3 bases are TGTGCCAGCAGCCAAGTTCCTAGGAGGAGCTCCTACAATGAGCAGTTCTTC.

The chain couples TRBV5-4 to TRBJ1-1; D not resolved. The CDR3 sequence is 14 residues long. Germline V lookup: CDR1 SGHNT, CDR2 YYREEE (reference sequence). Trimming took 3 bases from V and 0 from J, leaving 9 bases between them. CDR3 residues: CASSSTTMNTEAFF. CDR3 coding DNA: TGTGCCAGCAGCTCGACAACCATGAACACTGAAGCTTTCTTT.

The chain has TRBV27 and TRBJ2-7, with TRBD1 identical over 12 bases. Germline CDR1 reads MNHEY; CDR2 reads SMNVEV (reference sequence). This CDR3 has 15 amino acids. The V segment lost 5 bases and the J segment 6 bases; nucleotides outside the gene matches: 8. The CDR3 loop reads CASSMAGTGGAEQYF. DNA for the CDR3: TGTGCCAGCAGTATGGCCGGGACAGGGGGCGCCGAGCAGTACTTC.

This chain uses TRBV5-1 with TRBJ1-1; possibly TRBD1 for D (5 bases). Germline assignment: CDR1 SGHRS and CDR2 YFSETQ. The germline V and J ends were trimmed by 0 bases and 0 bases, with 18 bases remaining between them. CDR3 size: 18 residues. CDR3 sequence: CASSLGRRGIRMNTEAFF. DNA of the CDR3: TGCGCCAGCAGCTTGGGTCGACGGGGGATTCGAATGAACACTGAAGCTTTCTTT.

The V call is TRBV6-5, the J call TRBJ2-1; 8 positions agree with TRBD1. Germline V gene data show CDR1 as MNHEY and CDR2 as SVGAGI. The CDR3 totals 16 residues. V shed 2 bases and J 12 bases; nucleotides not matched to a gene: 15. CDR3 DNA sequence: TGTGCCAGCAGTTACAGAACGGGACAGGTCCCAGTCGGGCAGTTCTTC. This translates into CASSYRTGQVPVGQFF.

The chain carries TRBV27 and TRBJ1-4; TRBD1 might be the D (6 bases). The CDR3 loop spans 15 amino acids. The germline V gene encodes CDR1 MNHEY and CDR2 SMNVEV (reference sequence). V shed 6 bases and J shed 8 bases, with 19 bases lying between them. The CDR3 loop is CASSAEIQGKEKLFF. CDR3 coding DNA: TGTGCCAGCAGCGCCGAAATACAGGGCAAGGAAAAACTGTTTTTT.

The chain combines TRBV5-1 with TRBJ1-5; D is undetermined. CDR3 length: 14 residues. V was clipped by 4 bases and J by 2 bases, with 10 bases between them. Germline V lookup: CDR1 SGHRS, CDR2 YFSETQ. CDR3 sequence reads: CASSANLGNQPQHF. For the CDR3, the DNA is TGCGCCAGCAGCGCGAACCTGGGCAATCAGCCCCAGCATTTT.

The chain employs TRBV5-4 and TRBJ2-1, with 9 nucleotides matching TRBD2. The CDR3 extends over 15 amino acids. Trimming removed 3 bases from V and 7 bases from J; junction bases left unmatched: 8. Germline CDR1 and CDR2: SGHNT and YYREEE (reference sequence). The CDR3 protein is CASSSSGTRTNEQFF. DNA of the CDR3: TGTGCCAGCAGCTCTAGCGGGACAAGGACGAATGAGCAGTTCTTC.

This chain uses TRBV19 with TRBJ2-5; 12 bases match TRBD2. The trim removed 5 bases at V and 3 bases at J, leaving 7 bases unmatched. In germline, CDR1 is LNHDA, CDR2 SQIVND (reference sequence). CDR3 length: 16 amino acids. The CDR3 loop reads CASSHRLAGEKETQYF. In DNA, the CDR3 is TGTGCCAGTAGTCATCGACTAGCGGGAGAGAAAGAGACCCAGTACTTC.

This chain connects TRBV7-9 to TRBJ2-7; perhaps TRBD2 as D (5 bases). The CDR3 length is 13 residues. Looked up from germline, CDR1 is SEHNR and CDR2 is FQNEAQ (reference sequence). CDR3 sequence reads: CAAHLGSSYEQYF. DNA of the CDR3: TGTGCAGCACACTTAGGGAGCTCCTACGAGCAGTACTTC.

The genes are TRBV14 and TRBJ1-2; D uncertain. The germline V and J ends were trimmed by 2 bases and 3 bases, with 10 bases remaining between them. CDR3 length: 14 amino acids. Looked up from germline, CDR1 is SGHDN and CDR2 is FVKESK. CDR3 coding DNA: TGTGCCAGCAGCCAAACAGAGGTAGACTATGGCTACACCTTC. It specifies CASSQTEVDYGYTF.

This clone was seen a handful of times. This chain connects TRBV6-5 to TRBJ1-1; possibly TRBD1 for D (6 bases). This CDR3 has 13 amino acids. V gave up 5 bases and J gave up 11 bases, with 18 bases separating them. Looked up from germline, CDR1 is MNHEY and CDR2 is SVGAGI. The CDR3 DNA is TGTGCCAGCAGTCTCGAAAACAGGGTGGCGGCTTTCTTT. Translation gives CASSLENRVAAFF.

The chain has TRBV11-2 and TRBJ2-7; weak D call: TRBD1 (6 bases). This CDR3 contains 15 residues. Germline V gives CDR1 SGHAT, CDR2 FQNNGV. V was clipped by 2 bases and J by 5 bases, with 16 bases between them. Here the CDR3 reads CASSLRTDSYDEQYF. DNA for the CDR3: TGTGCCAGCAGCTTACGGACAGACAGCTACGACGAGCAGTACTTC.